This TCR beta chain originates from a study of cytomegalovirus exposure and HLA in healthy donors. Points from the study as a whole: In vitro checks showed that a few CMV-associated chains really do target CMV antigens.

V lost 3 bases to trimming and J lost 5 bases; unmatched junction nucleotides: 8. This CDR3 comprises 16 residues. CDR1 and CDR2 (germline): MRHNA, SNTAGT. PCR used 60 Vbeta primers and 13 Jbeta primers. TCRdb's copy holds only in-frame clones and misses some; the assay was immunoSEQ multiplex PCR. Of 50,000 to 70,000 clones in the sample, roughly two thirds were seen once. About this clone: Its antigen is unidentified.

The TCR was taken from a man aged 25-45 years in good health and CMV-seronegative. V is TRBV6-4 and J is TRBJ2-1, with TRBD1 identical over 9 bases. Sequencing was done on a sample of PBMCs. CDR3 sequence: CASSDLPGQGHNEQFF. CDR3 bases: TGTGCCAGCAGTGATCTCCCGGGACAGGGCCACAATGAGCAGTTCTTC.